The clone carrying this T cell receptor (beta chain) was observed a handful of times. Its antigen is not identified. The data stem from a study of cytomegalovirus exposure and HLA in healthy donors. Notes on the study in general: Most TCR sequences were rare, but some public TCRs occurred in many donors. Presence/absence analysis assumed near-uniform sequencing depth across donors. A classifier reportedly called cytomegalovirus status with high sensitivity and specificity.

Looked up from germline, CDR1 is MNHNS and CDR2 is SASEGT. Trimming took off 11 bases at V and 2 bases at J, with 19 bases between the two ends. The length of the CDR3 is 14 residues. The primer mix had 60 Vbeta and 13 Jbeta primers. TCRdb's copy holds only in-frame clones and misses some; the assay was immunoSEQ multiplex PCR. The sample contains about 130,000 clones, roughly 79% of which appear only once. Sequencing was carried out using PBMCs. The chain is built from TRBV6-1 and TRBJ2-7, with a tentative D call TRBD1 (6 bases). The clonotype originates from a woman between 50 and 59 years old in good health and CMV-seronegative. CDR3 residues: CASKSGTPTYEQYF. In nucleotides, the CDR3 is TGTGCCTCAAAATCCGGGACACCTACCTACGAGCAGTACTTC.